This TCR beta chain was retrieved from a study of response to subunit inactivated influenza vaccine. Study-level results: Authors suggested that a seasonal influenza vaccination recruits few new T cells each time.

Germline V gene lookup returns CDR1 SQVTM and CDR2 ANQGSEA. CDR3 length: 13 amino acids. The V gene end was trimmed by 4 bases and the J gene end by 4 bases; junction bases not matched to a gene: 5. TCRdb re-called the RT-PCR reads through MiXCR, storing one row per CDR3 protein. Among 650,000 to 850,000 distinct CDR3 sequences listed, about 14% were seen once. This clonotype was seen a few times. What it recognizes is unknown. The sequenced sample was PBMCs from blood, obtained about 14 days before vaccination. The V call is TRBV29-1, the J call TRBJ2-7; the match to TRBD1 covers 9 bases. The TCR comes from a man aged 50 or older who received an inactivated influenza vaccine. CDR3 coding DNA: TGCAGCGTTGCACAGGGGGCTTCGTACGAGCAGTACTTC. Amino acid sequence: CSVAQGASYEQYF.